The next 10 T cell receptor beta chains were all read from a single sample in a study of beta chain features in type 1 diabetes. No antigen has been assigned to these receptors. Findings of the study overall: Shortening that was moderate but significant affected the TCRB CDR3s of Type 1 diabetes patients in all four CD4+ subsets.

All of the isolated RNA was reverse transcribed, so expressed TCRB transcripts were sequenced. Produced via immunoSEQ multiplex PCR; TCRdb's table is partial and in-frame only. The data show hundreds of thousands of clones, with roughly 13% seen just once and 0.02% to 0.025% held by the top ten. Sequenced input: naive CD4+ T cells from blood. These receptors were collected from a young man with type 1 diabetes.

This clone was seen more than once but under ten times. The V and J genes are TRBV5-1 and TRBJ2-1; 8 bases agree with TRBD1. J was trimmed by 2 bases and V by 4 bases; bases with no gene match: 5. The CDR3 consists of 15 residues. The germline V gene has CDR1 SGHRS and CDR2 YFSETQ. CDR3 sequence (DNA): TGCGCCAGCAGCACCGGACAGGGACCCTACAATGAGCAGTTCTTC. Translated: CASSTGQGPYNEQFF.

This clone occurred a few times. In the same sample, other DNA sequences code for this CDR3. V and J are TRBV2 and TRBJ2-7, with 9 bases matching TRBD1. The CDR3 covers 14 residues. V dropped 3 bases and J dropped 2; count of bases not matched to a gene: 2. Germline V gene sequence: CDR1 SNHLY, CDR2 FYNNEI. The CDR3 reads CASSERTGAYEQYF. The CDR3 DNA sequence: TGTGCCAGCAGTGAGCGGACAGGGGCCTACGAGCAGTACTTC.

V and J are TRBV2 and TRBJ2-6; possible D gene TRBD1, 6 bases. The V end was cut by 7 bases, the J end by 4 bases, with 14 bases between. Germline assignment: CDR1 SNHLY and CDR2 FYNNEI. This CDR3 spans 15 amino acids. The CDR3 is CASKKGGSGANVLTF. Here the CDR3 DNA reads TGTGCCAGCAAAAAAGGGGGATCCGGGGCCAACGTCCTGACTTTC.

V is TRBV30 and J is TRBJ2-7, with D uncertain. The CDR3 is 14 amino acids. V was shortened by 1 base and J by 5 bases, with 15 bases between the two germline ends. The germline V gene encodes CDR1 GTSNPN and CDR2 SVGIG (reference sequence). The CDR3 sequence: CAWSGGLIGDEQYF. The CDR3 DNA reads TGTGCCTGGAGTGGCGGCCTTATTGGGGACGAGCAGTACTTC. The full variable domain, in which reference TRBV30 and TRBJ2-7 provide the parts outside the CDR3, is SQTIHQWPATLVQPVGSPLSLECTVEGTSNPNLYWYRQAAGRGLQLLFYSVGIGQISSEVPQNLSASRPQDRQFILSSKKLLLSDSGFYLCAWSGGLIGDEQYFGPGTRLTVT.

This clone was counted between two and nine times. The rearrangement joins TRBV15 to TRBJ2-5; TRBD2 is a possible D gene (6 bases). Germline V gene data show CDR1 as LNHNV and CDR2 as YYDKDF (reference sequence). V dropped 11 bases and J dropped 5 bases, with 21 bases sitting between them. The CDR3 is 14 amino acids. CDR3 protein: CASPGLHKTETQYF. CDR3 nucleotides: TGTGCCTCCCCGGGACTTCACAAGACGGAGACCCAGTACTTC.

This clone was seen a few times. The J gene is TRBJ1-1, the V gene TRBV5-6; weak D call: TRBD1 (6 bases). The ends were cut back, 6 bases at V and 1 base at J, with 10 bases in the middle. Germline-derived CDR1 and CDR2 are SGHDT and YYEEEE. The CDR3 is 13 amino acids. The CDR3 loop reads CASIKDRNTEAFF. The CDR3 DNA follows: TGTGCCAGCATAAAGGACAGGAACACTGAAGCTTTCTTT.

There are a few counts of this clone. CDR3 sequence: CASSQSVDTQYF. The CDR3 DNA is TGTGCCAGCAGCCAATCAGTAGATACGCAGTATTTT. This chain links TRBV27 with TRBJ2-3; D is undetermined. The CDR3 sequence is 12 residues long. The ends were cut back, 6 bases at V and 5 bases at J, with 9 bases in the middle. Germline V CDR1 and CDR2: MNHEY, SMNVEV (reference sequence).

This clone was detected ten times or more. The chain combines TRBV21-1 with TRBJ2-4. TRBV21-1 is a pseudogene segment. This CDR3 comprises 13 residues. The chain's CDR3 is CASSKVGITIQYF. The CDR3 bases are TGTGCCAGCAGCAAAGTTGGGATTACCATTCAGTACTTC.

This rearrangement joins TRBV6-5 to TRBJ1-5; TRBD1 agrees at 7 bases. The V and J ends lost 6 bases and 4 bases, in that order; junction bases with no gene match: 9. This CDR3 contains 15 residues. From germline, CDR1 is MNHEY and CDR2 SVGAGI. The CDR3 sequence is CASRWFGTANQPQHF. Written as DNA, the CDR3 is TGTGCCAGCAGATGGTTCGGGACAGCGAATCAGCCCCAGCATTTT.

The table lists this clone with a few counts. The V and J genes are TRBV5-4 and TRBJ1-5; D remains ambiguous. The length of the CDR3 is 12 residues. Trimming removed 0 bases from V and 5 bases from J, with 3 bases in between. Germline lookup yields CDR1 SGHNT and CDR2 YYREEE (reference sequence). The CDR3 bases are TGTGCCAGCAGCTTGGAGGATCAGCCCCAGCATTTT. It yields the protein CASSLEDQPQHF.